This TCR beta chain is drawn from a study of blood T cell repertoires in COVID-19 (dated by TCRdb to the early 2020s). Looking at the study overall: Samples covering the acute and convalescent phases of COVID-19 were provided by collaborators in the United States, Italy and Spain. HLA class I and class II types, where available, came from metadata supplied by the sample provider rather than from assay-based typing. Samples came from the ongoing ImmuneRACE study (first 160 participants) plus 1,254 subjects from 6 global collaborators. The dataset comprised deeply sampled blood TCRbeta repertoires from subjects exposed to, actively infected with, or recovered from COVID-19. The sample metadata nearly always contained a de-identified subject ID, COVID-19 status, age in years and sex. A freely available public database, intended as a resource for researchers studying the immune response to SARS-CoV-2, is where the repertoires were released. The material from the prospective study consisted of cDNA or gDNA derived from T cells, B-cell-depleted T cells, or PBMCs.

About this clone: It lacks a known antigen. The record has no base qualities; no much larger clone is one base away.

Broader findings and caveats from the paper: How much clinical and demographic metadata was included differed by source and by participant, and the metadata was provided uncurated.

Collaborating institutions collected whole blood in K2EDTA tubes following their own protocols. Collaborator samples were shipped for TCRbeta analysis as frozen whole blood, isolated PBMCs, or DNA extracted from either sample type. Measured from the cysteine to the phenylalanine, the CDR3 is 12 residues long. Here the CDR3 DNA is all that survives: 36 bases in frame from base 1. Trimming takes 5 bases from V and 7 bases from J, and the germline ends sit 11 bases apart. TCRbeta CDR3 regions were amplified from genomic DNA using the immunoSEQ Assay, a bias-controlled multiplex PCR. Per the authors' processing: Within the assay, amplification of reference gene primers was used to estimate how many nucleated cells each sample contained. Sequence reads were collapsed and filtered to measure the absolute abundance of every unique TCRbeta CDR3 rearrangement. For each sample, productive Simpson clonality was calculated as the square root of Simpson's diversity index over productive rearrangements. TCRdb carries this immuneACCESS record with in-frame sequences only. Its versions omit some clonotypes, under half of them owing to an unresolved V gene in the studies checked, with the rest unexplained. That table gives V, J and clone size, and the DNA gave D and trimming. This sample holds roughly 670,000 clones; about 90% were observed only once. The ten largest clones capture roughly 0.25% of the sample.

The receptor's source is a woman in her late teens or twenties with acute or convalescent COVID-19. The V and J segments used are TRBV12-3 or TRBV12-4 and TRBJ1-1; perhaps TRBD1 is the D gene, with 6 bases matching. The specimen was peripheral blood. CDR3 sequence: CASSRTAREAFF. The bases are TGTGCCAGCAGTCGGACAGCCCGTGAAGCTTTCTTT.